The sequence of this T cell receptor (beta chain) was determined in a study of spatial heterogeneity in lung cancer. In the study overall: Tumor-region counts of TCR transcripts tracked strongly with a T cell module score from matched bulk RNA-seq. The mean occurrence of each unique TCR and UMI combination in raw reads exceeded 8.5. Study-wide results and caveats: Tracking of tumor mutation counts was seen in expanded intratumoral alpha and beta TCR counts. Ubiquitous and regional expanded TCR counts mirrored ubiquitous and regional nonsynonymous mutation counts, respectively.

Judged by abundance, this clonotype is medium-sized (0.01 to 0.1%). Its antigen is currently unknown. Time point here: sample taken at primary tumor resection. TCRdb reprocessed the 5' RACE reads via MiXCR and lists one record per CDR3 protein. The sample has a few thousand distinct CDR3 sequences, around 8.5% seen once; the top ten hold approximately 9.9%. Trimming took 7 bases from V and 8 from J, leaving 12 bases between them. The CDR3 spans 12 residues. Germline CDR1 is SNHLY and CDR2 is FYNNEI. The gene calls are TRBV2 and TRBJ2-1; weak D call: TRBD1 (6 bases). The clonotype originates from a male donor with early-stage non-small cell lung cancer. Sequencing used lung tumor tissue, obtained at surgery. The CDR3 nucleotides are TGTGCCAGCACCCCGACAGGTCATGAGCAGTTCTTC. Its translation: CASTPTGHEQFF.